Presented here are 30 T cell receptor beta chains from one specimen sequenced in a study of blood T cell repertoires in COVID-19. Using immunoSEQ multiplex PCR, the repertoire was profiled, and TCRdb retains in-frame clones only, with some absent. The sample carries 300,000 to 400,000 clones, roughly 88% recorded once. The sample consisted of PBMCs or T cells enriched from blood (not recorded which). Every receptor here comes from a woman in her 30s with acute COVID-19.

The chain has TRBV27 and TRBJ1-2; D is possibly TRBD1 (6 bases). Germline V gene data show CDR1 as MNHEY and CDR2 as SMNVEV (reference sequence). The CDR3 totals 15 residues. The V gene lost 8 bases and the J gene lost 1 base, with 17 bases spanning the gap. The CDR3 DNA sequence: TGTGCCAGCGCCCCCACAGGGTTTATTAACTATGGCTACACCTTC. This sequence encodes CASAPTGFINYGYTF.

The CDR3 DNA follows: TGTGCCAGCAGCCTTGGACTAGCGTCCCCGATACACGGATACAATGAGCAGTTCTTC. This codes for CASSLGLASPIHGYNEQFF. The chain is built from TRBV3-1 (or the pseudogene TRBV3-2) and TRBJ2-1; 9 positions match TRBD2. V dropped 4 bases and J dropped 4; count of bases not matched to a gene: 17. Germline values: CDR1 LGHDT, CDR2 YNNKEL (reference sequence). The CDR3 runs 19 residues.

The sample holds a few counts of this clone. The chain has TRBV13 and TRBJ1-1, with D unresolved. Germline CDR1 and CDR2: PRHDT and FYEKMQ (reference sequence). The CDR3 spans 12 residues. V gave up 5 bases and J gave up 8 bases, with 12 bases separating them. For the CDR3, the DNA is TGTGCCAGCAGCCTACTCCTCGGGGAAGCTTTCTTT. Translation gives CASSLLLGEAFF.

The rearrangement links TRBV9 to TRBJ1-2; tentative D call: TRBD1 (6 bases). Trimming shortened V by 0 bases and J by 6 bases, and 9 bases separated the two germline ends. Germline V CDR1 and CDR2: SGDLS, YYNGEE. The CDR3 runs 13 residues. CDR3 in amino acids: CASSVAQGHGYTF. DNA of the CDR3: TGTGCCAGCAGCGTAGCTCAGGGGCATGGCTACACCTTC.

The CDR3 region has the DNA TGTGCCAGCAGCGGTTACAGGGACTCCTATAATTCACCCCTCCACTTT. Its translation is CASSGYRDSYNSPLHF. The genes are TRBV2 and TRBJ1-6, with D possibly matching TRBD1 (6 bases). The CDR3 runs 16 residues. Trimming took 6 bases from V and 0 from J, leaving 12 bases between them. The germline V gene has CDR1 SNHLY and CDR2 FYNNEI.

The J gene is TRBJ1-2, the V gene TRBV20-1; D is unresolved. The ends were cut back, 6 bases at V and 6 bases at J, with 8 bases in the middle. Germline-derived CDR1 and CDR2 are DFQATT and SNEGSKA (reference sequence). The CDR3 contains 10 residues. The CDR3 sequence: CSAWRDGYTF. Here the CDR3 DNA reads TGCAGTGCCTGGAGGGATGGCTACACCTTC.

The rearrangement joins TRBV19 to TRBJ1-4; 8 positions agree with TRBD1. The CDR3 covers 17 residues. The germline gives CDR1 LNHDA, CDR2 SQIVND (reference sequence). V shed 3 bases and J 0 bases; nucleotides not matched to a gene: 6. CDR3 DNA: TGTGCCAGTAGTATGGGGCAGGGGGCTACAACTAATGAAAAACTGTTTTTT. It specifies CASSMGQGATTNEKLFF.

V is TRBV3-1 (or the pseudogene TRBV3-2) and J is TRBJ2-1; 10 bases match TRBD2. J gave up 0 bases and V 1 base, and 3 bases lay outside the gene matches. Germline V lookup: CDR1 LGHDT, CDR2 YNNKEL (reference sequence). CDR3 length: 17 amino acids. CDR3 protein: CASSQGRTSGSYNEQFF. CDR3 bases: TGTGCCAGCAGCCAAGGTCGGACTAGCGGCTCCTACAATGAGCAGTTCTTC.

This sequence joins TRBV27 and TRBJ1-2; D might be TRBD1 (5 bases). Germline values: CDR1 MNHEY, CDR2 SMNVEV (reference sequence). V was trimmed by 3 bases and J by 3 bases, leaving 8 bases between them. CDR3 length: 13 residues. The CDR3 reads CASSFQGDYGYTF. Here the CDR3 DNA reads TGTGCCAGCAGTTTTCAGGGCGACTATGGCTACACCTTC.

This clone was observed a single time. V gene TRBV5-1 combines with J gene TRBJ1-1; D may be TRBD1 (6 bases). V shed 0 bases and J shed 1 base, with 16 bases lying between them. The germline CDR1 and CDR2 sequences are SGHRS and YFSETQ. The length of the CDR3 is 17 residues. The CDR3 sequence is CASSLGGTGTSNTEAFF. For the CDR3, the DNA is TGCGCCAGCAGCTTGGGGGGAACAGGGACATCGAACACTGAAGCTTTCTTT.

This chain uses TRBV30 with TRBJ1-2, with 7 bases aligning to TRBD1. V dropped 5 bases and J dropped 4; count of bases not matched to a gene: 4. The CDR3 has 12 amino acids. Germline V gene sequence: CDR1 GTSNPN, CDR2 SVGIG (reference sequence). CDR3 nucleotide sequence: TGTGCCTGGGGAGCAGGGGGCTATGGCTACACCTTC. The encoded protein is CAWGAGGYGYTF.

This rearrangement joins TRBV24-1 to TRBJ2-1; 10 bases are shared with TRBD2. There are 17 residues in the CDR3. V trimming: 3 bases; J trimming: 4 bases; junction bases outside the gene matches: 8. The germline V gene encodes CDR1 KGHDR and CDR2 SFDVKD. The DNA of the CDR3 is TGTGCCACCAGTGATACGTCTAGCGGGGGACTTTACAATGAGCAGTTCTTC. The encoded protein is CATSDTSSGGLYNEQFF.

In nucleotides, the CDR3 is TGTGCCAGCTCACCCCGGACTAGCGCGGGCACAGATACGCAGTATTTT. It is translated as CASSPRTSAGTDTQYF. The chain has TRBV18 and TRBJ2-3; 9 positions agree with TRBD2. Per the germline V gene, CDR1 is KGHSH and CDR2 is LQKENI. The ends lost 3 bases at V and 1 base at J; junction bases unmatched: 5. The CDR3 sequence is 16 residues long.

The chain combines TRBV5-6 with TRBJ1-2, with 7 bases lining up with TRBD1. The CDR3 runs to 15 residues. V lost 2 bases to trimming and J lost 0 bases; unmatched junction nucleotides: 4. Germline CDR1 is SGHDT and CDR2 is YYEEEE. The CDR3 is CASSFAGTANYGYTF. The CDR3 DNA follows: TGTGCCAGCAGCTTCGCCGGGACAGCTAACTATGGCTACACCTTC.

The chain carries TRBV27 and TRBJ1-4, with a weak D call TRBD1 (5 bases). From germline, CDR1 is MNHEY and CDR2 SMNVEV (reference sequence). V lost 3 bases and J lost 3, with 11 bases in between. The CDR3 loop spans 15 amino acids. The CDR3 DNA follows: TGTGCCAGCAGTTTCCTTGGGGGGGCTAATGAAAAACTGTTTTTT. This codes for CASSFLGGANEKLFF.

The rearrangement uses TRBV4-1 and TRBJ2-7, with a weak D call TRBD2 (5 bases). There are 13 residues in the CDR3. V was cut by 1 base and J by 4 bases, with 8 bases left in between. Germline values: CDR1 MGHRA, CDR2 YSYEKL. For the CDR3, the DNA is TGCGCCAGCAGCCAAGGTGGACTGTACGAGCAGTACTTC. It encodes CASSQGGLYEQYF.

The rearrangement links TRBV23-1 to TRBJ2-1; no reliable D call. TRBV23-1 counts as an open reading frame of uncertain function. V gave up 3 bases and J gave up 2 bases, with 14 bases separating them. The CDR3 covers 16 residues. CDR3 sequence (DNA): TGCGCCAGCAGTCAGAGTGATCCTCGGGCCTACAATGAGCAGTTCTTC. It codes for CASSQSDPRAYNEQFF.

The rearrangement joins TRBV4-2 to TRBJ2-1, with TRBD2 identical over 7 bases. V dropped 1 base and J dropped 0; count of bases not matched to a gene: 9. CDR3 length: 18 residues. CDR1 and CDR2 from the germline V gene are LGHNA and YNFKEQ. The CDR3 nucleotides are TGTGCCAGCAGCCAAGGGGTCCGGGGGGTTAGCTCCTACAATGAGCAGTTCTTC. Translation: CASSQGVRGVSSYNEQFF.

This chain uses TRBV7-9 with TRBJ2-7; the match to TRBD2 covers 10 bases. This CDR3 is built from 14 residues. Germline V gene data show CDR1 as SEHNR and CDR2 as FQNEAQ (reference sequence). The ends lost 4 bases at V and 6 bases at J; junction bases unmatched: 6. The CDR3: CASSWAGLASEQYF. CDR3 sequence (DNA): TGTGCCAGCAGCTGGGCGGGACTAGCGAGCGAGCAGTACTTC.

The chain combines TRBV19 with TRBJ1-1, with D maybe TRBD1 (6 bases). The CDR3 spans 14 residues. V gave up 5 bases and J gave up 0 bases, with 10 bases separating them. CDR1 and CDR2 from the germline V gene are LNHDA and SQIVND (reference sequence). The CDR3 here is CASSGGHLNTEAFF. DNA of the CDR3: TGTGCCAGTAGTGGGGGACACCTGAACACTGAAGCTTTCTTT.

The chain links TRBV3-1 (or the pseudogene TRBV3-2) to TRBJ1-2, with D perhaps matching TRBD1 (6 bases). The CDR3 has 13 residues. CDR1 and CDR2 from the germline V gene are LGHDT and YNNKEL (reference sequence). Trimming shortened V by 1 base and J by 4 bases, and 7 bases separated the two germline ends. CDR3 nucleotide sequence: TGTGCCAGCAGCCAAGGGGGGCTCTATGGCTACACCTTC. The encoded protein is CASSQGGLYGYTF.

V is TRBV7-2 and J is TRBJ1-3; tentative D call: TRBD1 (6 bases). CDR1 is SGHTA, CDR2 FQGNSA, per germline. The V end was cut by 1 base, the J end by 3 bases, with 10 bases between. This CDR3 has 15 amino acids. CDR3 sequence reads: CASSLGQGLGNTIYF. In nucleotides, the CDR3 is TGTGCCAGCAGCTTAGGCCAGGGGCTTGGAAACACCATATATTTT.

The rearrangement uses TRBV4-2 and TRBJ1-5; the D is unclear. This CDR3 has 14 residues. The V gene lost 6 bases and the J gene lost 1 base, with 10 bases spanning the gap. Germline V lookup: CDR1 LGHNA, CDR2 YNFKEQ. The CDR3 is CASSHTGSNQPQHF. CDR3 DNA: TGTGCCAGCAGTCACACGGGGAGCAATCAGCCCCAGCATTTT.

This clone was observed a handful of times. The chain is built from TRBV24-1 and TRBJ1-3; D gene unclear. V was clipped by 4 bases and J by 2 bases, with 11 bases between them. The length of the CDR3 is 15 residues. The germline gives CDR1 KGHDR, CDR2 SFDVKD. The chain's CDR3 is CATSDPGRAGNTIYF. Written as DNA, the CDR3 is TGTGCCACCAGTGACCCTGGGAGGGCTGGAAACACCATATATTTT.

The V call is TRBV6-2 or TRBV6-3, the J call TRBJ1-6; D unresolved. V was pared by 2 bases and J by 4 bases, with 12 bases between. The CDR3 is 16 amino acids. CDR1 and CDR2 from the germline V gene are MNHEY and SVGEGT. The CDR3 loop reads CASSYGQADYNSPLHF. CDR3 coding DNA: TGTGCCAGCAGTTACGGGCAGGCTGATTATAATTCACCCCTCCACTTT.

There are a few counts of this clone. V is TRBV2 and J is TRBJ1-2; 9 positions match TRBD1. CDR1 SNHLY and CDR2 FYNNEI come from the germline V gene. There are 14 residues in the CDR3. V shed 6 bases and J 7 bases; nucleotides not matched to a gene: 9. As DNA, the CDR3 is TGTGCCAGCAGCCCCGGACAGGGGATTACTGGCTACACCTTC. Amino acids: CASSPGQGITGYTF.

The chain combines TRBV19 with TRBJ2-6; tentative D call: TRBD1 (7 bases). The CDR3 runs 18 residues. From germline, CDR1 is LNHDA and CDR2 SQIVND (reference sequence). The ends were cut back, 9 bases at V and 0 bases at J, with 21 bases in the middle. In DNA form, the CDR3 reads TGTGCCAGCAATCGGGGGACAGCTCTACTCTCTGGGGCCAACGTCCTGACTTTC. It translates to CASNRGTALLSGANVLTF.

The rearrangement joins TRBV27 to TRBJ2-7; D possibly corresponds to TRBD2 (6 bases). This CDR3 comprises 12 residues. CDR1 is MNHEY, CDR2 SMNVEV, per germline (reference sequence). V was cut by 2 bases and J by 6 bases, with 8 bases left in between. The CDR3 loop is CASSLRRGEQYF. Here the CDR3 DNA reads TGTGCCAGCAGTTTAAGGCGGGGCGAGCAGTACTTC.

The chain has TRBV4-1 and TRBJ1-4; D is unresolved. Germline lookup yields CDR1 MGHRA and CDR2 YSYEKL. The CDR3 runs 15 residues. V was clipped by 1 base and J by 8 bases, with 14 bases between them. Written as DNA, the CDR3 is TGCGCCAGCAGCCAAGCGGGATTGCGTGGAGAAAAACTGTTTTTT. It codes for CASSQAGLRGEKLFF.

The rearrangement joins TRBV19 to TRBJ2-7; D is unresolved. The V gene lost 1 base and the J gene lost 3 bases, with 7 bases spanning the gap. Germline CDR1 reads LNHDA; CDR2 reads SQIVND (reference sequence). The CDR3 consists of 13 residues. CDR3 sequence: CASSIGGLYEQYF. The CDR3 nucleotides read TGTGCCAGTAGTATAGGCGGTCTCTACGAGCAGTACTTC.